These 9 T cell receptor beta chains came from one sample sequenced in a study of breast tumors, draining lymph nodes, adjacent tissues. Samples came from axillary lymph nodes draining the breast cancer. TCRdb re-called the multiplex PCR reads through MiXCR, storing one row per CDR3 protein. Of around 120,000 distinct CDR3 sequences in the sample, just under 20% were seen once. The sequenced sample consisted of axillary lymph node tissue. The receptors shown here come from a female donor with breast cancer. Some clones in this sample may be carry-over from other donors' samples.

Concerning this clonotype itself: This may be a read error, as it is one base from a much larger clone. The CDR3 DNA reads as TGTGCCAGCCGGGCTAGCGGGGGGGGATCACAGGATACGCAGTATTTT. It specifies CASRASGGGSQDTQYF. The chain employs TRBV14 and TRBJ2-3, with 12 nucleotides matching TRBD2. J was trimmed by 6 bases and V by 8 bases; bases with no gene match: 12. CDR3 length: 16 residues. Germline-derived CDR1 and CDR2 are SGHDN and FVKESK.

Remarks on this clonotype: A much larger clone lies one base from this, so it may be a read error. The CDR3 here is CSARDRRPPSGGAGRQYF. The CDR3 nucleotides are TGCAGTGCTAGAGATCGAAGACCCCCTAGCGGGGGGGCCGGTAGGCAGTACTTC. The chain links TRBV20-1 to TRBJ2-7; 12 nucleotides align to TRBD2. The CDR3 length is 18 residues. Unmatched junction bases numbered 18, after V lost 0 bases and J lost 9 bases. Germline V gene sequence: CDR1 DFQATT, CDR2 SNEGSKA (reference sequence).

This clonotype was found many times. For the CDR3, the DNA is TGCGCCAGCAGCCTCCCGGACAGGGCCCACACCATATATTTT. As protein: CASSLPDRAHTIYF. The gene calls are TRBV5-1 and TRBJ1-3, with 8 bases that match TRBD1. The CDR3 loop spans 14 amino acids. V lost 4 bases, J lost 8 bases, and 8 bases stayed unmatched. Germline CDR1 and CDR2: SGHRS and YFSETQ. The full variable domain, rest sourced from reference TRBV5-1 and TRBJ1-3, is KAGVTQTPRYLIKTRGQQVTLSCSPISGHRSVSWYQQTPGQGLQFLFEYFSETQRNKGNFPGRFSGRQFSNSRSEMNVSTLELGDSALYLCASSLPDRAHTIYFGEGSWLTVV.

This clonotype was detected many times. The chain joins TRBV4-2 to TRBJ2-7; TRBD2 matches at 11 bases. V lost 0 bases, J lost 1 base, and 2 bases stayed unmatched. Germline V CDR1 and CDR2: LGHNA, YNFKEQ. The CDR3 is 16 residues long. The CDR3 region is CASSQDTSGRSYEQYF. As DNA, the CDR3 is TGTGCCAGCAGCCAAGATACTAGCGGGAGATCCTACGAGCAGTACTTC.

This clonotype was detected many times. The chain couples TRBV19 to TRBJ1-5; TRBD1 matches at 9 bases. The CDR3 length is 15 residues. CDR1 LNHDA and CDR2 SQIVND come from the germline V gene (reference sequence). The ends lost 10 bases at V and 4 bases at J; junction bases unmatched: 11. The CDR3 DNA sequence: TGTGCCACCATCCCCCCGGGACAGGGTAATCAGCCCCAGCATTTT. Protein: CATIPPGQGNQPQHF. The full variable domain, rest sourced from reference TRBV19 and TRBJ1-5, is DGGITQSPKYLFRKEGQNVTLSCEQNLNHDAMYWYRQDPGQGLRLIYYSQIVNDFQKGDIAEGYSVSREKKESFPLTVTSAQKNPTAFYLCATIPPGQGNQPQHFGDGTRLSIL.

Many counts were recorded for this clonotype. This chain links TRBV12-3 or TRBV12-4 with TRBJ2-1; tentatively, D is TRBD1 (6 bases). V was trimmed by 3 bases and J by 8 bases, leaving 14 bases between them. The CDR3 contains 14 residues. CDR3 DNA: TGTGCCAGCAGTTTTGAGGGGGTGGGGGATGAGCAGTTCTTC. It is translated as CASSFEGVGDEQFF.

Turning to this clonotype: This could be a read error, since a much larger clone is one nucleotide away. No conserved phenylalanine or tryptophan ends this CDR3, so it is likely a read error. This chain joins TRBV6-1 and TRBJ2-7; TRBD2 aligns across 9 bases. Trimming at V came to 3 bases and at J to 2 bases, leaving 5 bases not matched to a gene. CDR3 length equals 15 residues. Germline V gene data show CDR1 as MNHNS and CDR2 as SASEGT. CDR3: CASSELSGRAYEQYL. For the CDR3, the DNA is TGTGCCAGCAGTGAGCTTAGCGGGAGAGCCTACGAGCAGTACCTC.

On this clonotype: Since the CDR3 does not end with the conserved phenylalanine or tryptophan, this likely comes from a read error. CDR3 in amino acids: CATRQGPYGYTL. CDR3 in DNA: TGTGCCACCCGGCAGGGTCCATATGGCTACACCCTC. The chain links TRBV19 to TRBJ1-2, with D possibly matching TRBD1 (5 bases). The CDR3 is made up of 12 amino acids. Per the germline V gene, CDR1 is LNHDA and CDR2 is SQIVND (reference sequence). V lost 10 bases to trimming and J lost 5 bases, with 14 bases between them.

There are many counts of this clonotype. The chain links TRBV6-6 to TRBJ2-5, with 13 bases matching TRBD2. The CDR3 spans 13 residues. Germline V CDR1 and CDR2: MNHNY, SVGAGI (reference sequence). The ends lost 6 bases at V and 6 bases at J; junction bases unmatched: 1. The CDR3 reads CASRTSGGKTQYF. CDR3 coding DNA: TGTGCCAGCAGGACTAGCGGGGGGAAGACCCAGTACTTC.